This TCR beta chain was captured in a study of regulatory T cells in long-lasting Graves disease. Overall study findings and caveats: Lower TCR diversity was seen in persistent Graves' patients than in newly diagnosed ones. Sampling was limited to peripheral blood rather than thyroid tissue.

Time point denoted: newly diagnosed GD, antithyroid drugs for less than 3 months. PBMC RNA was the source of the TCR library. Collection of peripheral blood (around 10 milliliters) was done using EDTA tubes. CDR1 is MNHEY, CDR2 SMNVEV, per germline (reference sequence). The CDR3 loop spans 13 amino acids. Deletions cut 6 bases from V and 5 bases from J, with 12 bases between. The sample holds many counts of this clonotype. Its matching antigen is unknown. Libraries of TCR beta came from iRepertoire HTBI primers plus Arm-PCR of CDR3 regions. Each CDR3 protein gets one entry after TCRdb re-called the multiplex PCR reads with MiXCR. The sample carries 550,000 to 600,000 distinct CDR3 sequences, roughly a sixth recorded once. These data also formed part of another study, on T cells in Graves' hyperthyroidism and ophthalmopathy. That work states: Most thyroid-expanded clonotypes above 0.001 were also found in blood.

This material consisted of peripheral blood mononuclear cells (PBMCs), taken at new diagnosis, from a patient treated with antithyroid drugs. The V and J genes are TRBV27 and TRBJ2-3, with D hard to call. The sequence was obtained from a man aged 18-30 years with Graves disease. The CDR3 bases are TGTGCCAGCAGACTTGCGATTGGAGATACGCAGTATTTT. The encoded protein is CASRLAIGDTQYF.